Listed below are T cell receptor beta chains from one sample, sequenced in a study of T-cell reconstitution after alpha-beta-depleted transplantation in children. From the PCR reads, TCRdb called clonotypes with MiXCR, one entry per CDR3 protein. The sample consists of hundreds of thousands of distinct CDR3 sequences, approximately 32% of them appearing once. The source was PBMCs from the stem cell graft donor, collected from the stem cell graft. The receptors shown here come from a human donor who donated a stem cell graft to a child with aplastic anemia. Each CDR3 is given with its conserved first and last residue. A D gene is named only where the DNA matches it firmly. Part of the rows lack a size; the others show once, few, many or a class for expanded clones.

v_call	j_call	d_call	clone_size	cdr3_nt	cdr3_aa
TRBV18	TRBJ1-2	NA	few	TGTGCCAGCTCACCGATTATAGGGGAGAACTATGGCTACACCTTC	CASSPIIGENYGYTF
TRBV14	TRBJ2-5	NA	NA	TGTGCCAGCAGCCAAGATCGGGGGACCAACCAAGAGACCCAGTACTTC	CASSQDRGTNQETQYF
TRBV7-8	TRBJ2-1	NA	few	TGTGCCAGCAGCTTAGCTCTAACCTACAATGAGCAGTTCTTC	CASSLALTYNEQFF
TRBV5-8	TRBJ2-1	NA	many	TGTGCCAGCAGCTTGAAACAGCGGGTCTACAATGAGCAGTTCTTC	CASSLKQRVYNEQFF
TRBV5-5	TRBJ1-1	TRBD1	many	TGTGCCAGCAGCTTCAGGGGGGCGAACACTGAAGCTTTCTTT	CASSFRGANTEAFF
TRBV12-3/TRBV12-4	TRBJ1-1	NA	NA	TGTGCCAGCAGTCCCCGGACTTGGACGGCTTTCTTT	CASSPRTWTAFF
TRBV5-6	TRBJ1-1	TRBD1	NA	TGTGCCAGCAGCTTGTCAGGGGGCTTTGAAGCTTTCTTT	CASSLSGGFEAFF
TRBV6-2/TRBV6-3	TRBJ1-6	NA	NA	TGTGCCAGCAGAAAGGACAGTGCACCCCTCCACTTT	CASRKDSAPLHF
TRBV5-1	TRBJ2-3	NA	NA	TGCGCCAGCAGCGTGGGGGGCGGTACAGATACGCAGTATTTT	CASSVGGGTDTQYF
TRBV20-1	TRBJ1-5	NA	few	TGCAGTGCTAAGGTTGGGCCCCAGCCCCAGCATTTT	CSAKVGPQPQHF
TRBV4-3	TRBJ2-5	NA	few	TGCGCCAGCAGCCAAGATTTGGGAGGCGGAGAGACCCAGTACTTC	CASSQDLGGGETQYF
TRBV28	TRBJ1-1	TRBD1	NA	TGTGCCAGCAGCCATCGACAGGGGGTGGGGGAAGCTTTCTTT	CASSHRQGVGEAFF
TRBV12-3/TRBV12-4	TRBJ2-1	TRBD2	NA	TGTGCCAGCAAACTAGCGGGGGGGGACCACAATGAGCAGTTCTTC	CASKLAGGDHNEQFF
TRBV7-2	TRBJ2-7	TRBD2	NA	TGTGCCAGCAGCTCGGGGAGGACTAGCGGGAGGTACGAGCAGTACTTC	CASSSGRTSGRYEQYF
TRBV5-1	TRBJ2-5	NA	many	TGCGCCAGCAGCTTGACACTAAGTCAAGAGACCCAGTACTTC	CASSLTLSQETQYF
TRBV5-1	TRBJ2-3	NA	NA	TGCGCCAGTAACGGGGGGCAAAGCACAGATACGCAGTATTTT	CASNGGQSTDTQYF
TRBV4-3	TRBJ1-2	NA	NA	TGCGCCAGCAGCCAAGATACCTCACGACCGTACGGCTACACCTTC	CASSQDTSRPYGYTF
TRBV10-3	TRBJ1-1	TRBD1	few	TGTGCCATCGGCGGGACAGGGGAATCTGAAGCTTTCTTT	CAIGGTGESEAFF
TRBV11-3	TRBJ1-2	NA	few	TGTGCCAGCAGCTTCTCATCCCTCGGCAGGGAGGATGGCTACACCTTC	CASSFSSLGREDGYTF
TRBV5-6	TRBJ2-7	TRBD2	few	TGTGCCAGCAGCTTGGTTAGCGGGAGTGGGTACGAGCAGTACTTC	CASSLVSGSGYEQYF
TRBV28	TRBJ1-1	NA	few	TGTGCCAGCTGTTACGGAGGGAACACTGAAGCTTTCTTT	CASCYGGNTEAFF
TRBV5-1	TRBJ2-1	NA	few	TGCGCCAGCAGCTCAAACCCCGGGACAACTACATATGAGCAGTTCTTC	CASSSNPGTTTYEQFF
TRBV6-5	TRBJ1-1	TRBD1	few	TGTGCCAGGGACAGGGGTAACACTGAAGCTTTCTTT	CARDRGNTEAFF
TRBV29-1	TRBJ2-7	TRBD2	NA	TGCAGCGTTGAAATAGCGGGAGGGCCTGAGCAGTACTTC	CSVEIAGGPEQYF
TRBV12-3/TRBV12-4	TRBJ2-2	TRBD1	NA	TGTGCCAGCAGTCTAAGACAGGGGGCGTCTCCCGGGGAGCTGTTTTTT	CASSLRQGASPGELFF
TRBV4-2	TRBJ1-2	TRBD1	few	TGTGCCAGCAGCCAAGATCCGGGACAGAAAAACTATGGCTACACCTTC	CASSQDPGQKNYGYTF
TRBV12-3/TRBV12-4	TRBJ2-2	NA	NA	TGTGCCAGCAGTTTAGCGCAGTGGCAGGGAAGGACCGGGGAGCTGTTTTTT	CASSLAQWQGRTGELFF
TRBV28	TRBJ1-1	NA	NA	TGTGCCAGCAGAGGTGGGTCGGGCACTGAAGCTTTCTTT	CASRGGSGTEAFF
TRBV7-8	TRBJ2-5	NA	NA	TGTGCCAGCAGTCCAAACAGGGGAGGAGGAGAGACCCAGTACTTC	CASSPNRGGGETQYF
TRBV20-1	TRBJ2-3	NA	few	TGCAGTGCTAACCGTTTGGGACAAACCACAGATACGCAGTATTTT	CSANRLGQTTDTQYF
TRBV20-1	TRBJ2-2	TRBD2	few	TGCAGTGCTAGACGGCTAGCGGGAGGGGACACCGGGGAGCTGTTTTTT	CSARRLAGGDTGELFF
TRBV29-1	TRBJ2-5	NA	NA	TGCAGCGTTGAAGGAATCCTCACTGGGGTCGGGGAGACCCAGTACTTC	CSVEGILTGVGETQYF
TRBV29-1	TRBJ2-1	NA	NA	TGCAGCGTTGTAGAGCATATCCAGTTCTTC	CSVVEHIQFF
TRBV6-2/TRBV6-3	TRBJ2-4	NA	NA	TGTGCCAGCAGTTACGGCAGTAAAAACATTCAGTACTTC	CASSYGSKNIQYF
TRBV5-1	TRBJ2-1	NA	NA	TGCGCCAGCAGCTCCTTCGGGGACTCCTACAATGAGCAGTTCTTC	CASSSFGDSYNEQFF
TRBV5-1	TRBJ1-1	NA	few	TGCGCCAGCACCAACCACGCCGGGAGGACTGAAGCTTTCTTT	CASTNHAGRTEAFF
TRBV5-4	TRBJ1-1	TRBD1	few	TGTGCCTGCACGAGACAGGGGGCTTGGAACACTGAAGCTTTCTTT	CACTRQGAWNTEAFF
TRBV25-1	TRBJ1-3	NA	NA	TGTGCCAGCAGTGAATATCGCCCTGGCCCTGGAAACACCATATATTTT	CASSEYRPGPGNTIYF
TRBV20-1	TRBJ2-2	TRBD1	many	TGCAGTGCTAGTTCTGGACAGGGGGTAGCGGGGACCGGGGAGCTGTTTTTT	CSASSGQGVAGTGELFF